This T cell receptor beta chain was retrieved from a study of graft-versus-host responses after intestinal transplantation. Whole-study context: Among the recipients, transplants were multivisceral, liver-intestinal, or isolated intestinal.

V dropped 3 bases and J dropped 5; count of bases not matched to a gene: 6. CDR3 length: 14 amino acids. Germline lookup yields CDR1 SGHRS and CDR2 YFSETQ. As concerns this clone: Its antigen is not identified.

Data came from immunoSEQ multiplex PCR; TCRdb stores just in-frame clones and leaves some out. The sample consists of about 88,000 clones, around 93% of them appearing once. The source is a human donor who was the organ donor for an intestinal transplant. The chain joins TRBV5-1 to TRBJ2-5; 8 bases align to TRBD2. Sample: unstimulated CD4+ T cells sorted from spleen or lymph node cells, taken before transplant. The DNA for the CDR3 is TGCGCCAGCAGCTCCGCGGGGGGAGGCGAGACCCAGTACTTC. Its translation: CASSSAGGGETQYF.